The sequence of this T cell receptor (beta chain) was determined in a study of T cell responses to AZD1222 COVID-19 vaccine. The data were produced by immunoSEQ multiplex PCR, yet TCRdb's version contains in-frame clones alone and is incomplete. This sample has roughly 85,000 clones, with 90% found just once. CDR3 length equals 14 residues. Per germline, CDR1 SGHRS and CDR2 YFSETQ. The ends were cut back, 0 bases at V and 0 bases at J, with 7 bases in the middle. The sample holds a few counts of this clone. This same CDR3 is encoded by further DNA sequences in the sample. This specimen was peripheral blood, taken 28 days after the second AZD1222 dose. This sequence originates from an adult who received the AZD1222 COVID-19 vaccine. This chain connects TRBV5-1 to TRBJ2-7, with D maybe TRBD2 (6 bases). DNA for the CDR3: TGCGCCAGCAGCTTGGCCGGGAGCTCCTACGAGCAGTACTTC. It translates to CASSLAGSSYEQYF.